This T cell receptor (beta chain) is drawn from a study of blood T cell repertoires in COVID-19. The repertoire was sequenced with immunoSEQ multiplex PCR; TCRdb's copy has only in-frame clones and lacks some. The profile shows around 250,000 clones, approximately 86% of them singletons. The sequence was collected from a woman in her fifties or sixties who had recovered from COVID-19. The sample comprised PBMCs or T cells enriched from blood (not recorded which).

CDR3 region: CASSPTRDRLNQPQHF. Written as DNA, the CDR3 is TGTGCCAGCAGTCCGACTAGGGACAGACTAAATCAGCCCCAGCATTTT. The genes are TRBV28 and TRBJ1-5; 7 bases align to TRBD1. CDR1 and CDR2 from the germline V gene are MDHEN and SYDVKM. There are 16 residues in the CDR3. The junction had 11 bases not matched to a gene; V was cut back by 5 bases and J by 4 bases.